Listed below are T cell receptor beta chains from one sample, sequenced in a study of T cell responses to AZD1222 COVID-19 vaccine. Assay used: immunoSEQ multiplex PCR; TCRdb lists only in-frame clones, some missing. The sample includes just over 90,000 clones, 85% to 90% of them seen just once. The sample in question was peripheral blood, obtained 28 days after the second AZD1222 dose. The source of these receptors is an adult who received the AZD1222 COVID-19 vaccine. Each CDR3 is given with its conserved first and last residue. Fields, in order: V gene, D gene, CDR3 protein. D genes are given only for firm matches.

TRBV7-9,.,CASSLQGWGETQYF
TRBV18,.,CASSPGGNLGETQYF
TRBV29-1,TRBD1,CSVPGAGGNTEAFF
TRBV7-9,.,CASSWESNTGELFF
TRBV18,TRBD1,CASSPRQGDEKLFF
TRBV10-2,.,CASSDSGGYGYTF
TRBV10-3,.,CAIRQGQGNTEAFF
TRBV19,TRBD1,CASSIRDRYTGELFF
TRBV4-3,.,CASSQVFGEPNTEAFF
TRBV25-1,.,CASKSSRAQYF
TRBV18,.,CASSPTGPSTDTQYF
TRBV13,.,CASSPGLGGYTF
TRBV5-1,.,CASSSTGDGSYNEQFF
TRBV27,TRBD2,CASRPGLADSYNEQFF
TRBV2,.,CASTGESTEAFF
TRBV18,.,CASSPGTINNEQFF
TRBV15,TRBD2,CATSRDWTSGDYEQYF
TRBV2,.,CASSVLDFRTPGELFF
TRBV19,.,CASSRAPVAGELFF
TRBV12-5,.,CASGAKTQYF
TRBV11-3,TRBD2,CASSLSAGGNTDTQYF
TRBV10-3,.,CAISERLEDKNIQYF
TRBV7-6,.,CASSLAGAGSGANVLTF
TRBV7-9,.,CASSPWGGEDEQYF
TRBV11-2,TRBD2,CASSLAGGAGTDTQYF
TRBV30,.,CAWKGAGWSPLHF
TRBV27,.,CASRDRLAQYF
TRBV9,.,CASSVGRGGETQYF
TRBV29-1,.,CSFLGGPLGNTIYF
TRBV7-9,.,CASSLRQSADTQYF
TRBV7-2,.,CASSAQQGTTGELFF
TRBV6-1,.,CASSEGRERSPLHF
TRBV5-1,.,CASSLGWGTSYGYTF
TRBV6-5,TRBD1,CASSYRTGSTEAFF
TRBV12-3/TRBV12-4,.,CASSSAGNYGYTF
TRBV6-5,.,CASSYSPGDYGYTF
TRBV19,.,CASSRDSGHSYEQYF
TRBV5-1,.,CASQRAVLDTQYF
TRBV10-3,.,CAITKGVGTEAFF
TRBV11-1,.,CASSLAPGTGELFF
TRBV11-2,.,CASSPLRGSYGYTF
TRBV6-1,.,CASSAPPGQGLDEQYF
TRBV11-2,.,CASSLAGFASYEQYF
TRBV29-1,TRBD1,CSVDMAGGTEAFF
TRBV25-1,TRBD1,CASSSPGTVFYEQYF
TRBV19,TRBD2,CASSESGVSSDTQYF
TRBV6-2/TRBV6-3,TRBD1,CASSYSRQGTQFF
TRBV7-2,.,CASSLAFDQPQHF
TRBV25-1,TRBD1,CASSDLGTAGPPLHF
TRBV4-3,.,CASSQSDWEKLFF
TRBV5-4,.,CASSPTVGEQETQYF
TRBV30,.,CAWNALGGAGDTQYF
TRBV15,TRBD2,CATSRDGTSGSEQYF